This T cell receptor beta chain was found in a study of control samples from healthy donors and cancer patients. Sequencing used immunoSEQ multiplex PCR; TCRdb keeps in-frame clones, though not all of them. The table includes 45,000 to 60,000 clones, roughly 94% detected once. The CDR3 is 16 residues long. The V segment lost 5 bases and the J segment 0 bases; nucleotides outside the gene matches: 10. From germline, CDR1 is MNHEY and CDR2 SVGEGT. Sequences were obtained from blood. This receptor was identified in a man aged 30-40 years in good health. J is TRBJ2-7 and V is TRBV6-2 or TRBV6-3, with 7 bases that match TRBD1. The chain's CDR3 is CASSGPGQSSSYEQYF. As DNA, the CDR3 is TGTGCCAGCAGTGGGCCGGGACAGAGTTCCTCCTACGAGCAGTACTTC.